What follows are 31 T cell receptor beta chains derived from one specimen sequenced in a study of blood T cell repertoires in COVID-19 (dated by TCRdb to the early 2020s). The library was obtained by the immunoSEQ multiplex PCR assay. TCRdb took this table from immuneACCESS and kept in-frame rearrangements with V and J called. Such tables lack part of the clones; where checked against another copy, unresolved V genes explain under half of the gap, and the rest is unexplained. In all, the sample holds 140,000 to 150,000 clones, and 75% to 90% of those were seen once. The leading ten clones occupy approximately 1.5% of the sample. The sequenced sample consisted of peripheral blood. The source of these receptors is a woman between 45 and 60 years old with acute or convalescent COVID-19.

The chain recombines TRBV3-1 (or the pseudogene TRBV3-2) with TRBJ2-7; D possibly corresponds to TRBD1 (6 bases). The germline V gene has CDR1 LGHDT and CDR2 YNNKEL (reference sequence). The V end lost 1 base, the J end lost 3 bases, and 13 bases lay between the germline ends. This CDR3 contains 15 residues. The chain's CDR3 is CASSQAGAVLYEQYF. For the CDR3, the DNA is TGTGCCAGCAGCCAAGCAGGGGCAGTCCTCTACGAGCAGTACTTC.

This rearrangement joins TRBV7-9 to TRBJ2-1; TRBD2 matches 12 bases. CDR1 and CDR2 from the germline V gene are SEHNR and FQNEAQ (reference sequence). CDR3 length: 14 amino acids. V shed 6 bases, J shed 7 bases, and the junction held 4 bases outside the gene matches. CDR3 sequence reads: CASSYGTSGNEQFF. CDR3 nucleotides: TGTGCCAGCAGTTACGGGACTAGCGGGAATGAGCAGTTCTTC.

CDR3 region: CASRGGFTGELFF. As DNA, the CDR3 is TGTGCCAGCCGTGGGGGGTTCACCGGGGAGCTGTTTTTT. The V gene is TRBV19, the J gene TRBJ2-2; a weak D match, TRBD2 (6 bases). V gave up 9 bases and J gave up 4 bases, with 12 bases separating them. Per germline, CDR1 LNHDA and CDR2 SQIVND (reference sequence). This CDR3 contains 13 residues.

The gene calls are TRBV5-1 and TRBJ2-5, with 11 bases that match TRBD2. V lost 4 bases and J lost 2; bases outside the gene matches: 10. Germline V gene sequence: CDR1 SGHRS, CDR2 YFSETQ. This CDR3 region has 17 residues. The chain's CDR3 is CASSGGKTSGVQETQYF. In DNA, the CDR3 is TGCGCCAGCAGCGGCGGGAAGACTAGCGGGGTACAAGAGACCCAGTACTTC. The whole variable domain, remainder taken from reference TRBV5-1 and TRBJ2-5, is KAGVTQTPRYLIKTRGQQVTLSCSPISGHRSVSWYQQTPGQGLQFLFEYFSETQRNKGNFPGRFSGRQFSNSRSEMNVSTLELGDSALYLCASSGGKTSGVQETQYFGPGTRLLVL.

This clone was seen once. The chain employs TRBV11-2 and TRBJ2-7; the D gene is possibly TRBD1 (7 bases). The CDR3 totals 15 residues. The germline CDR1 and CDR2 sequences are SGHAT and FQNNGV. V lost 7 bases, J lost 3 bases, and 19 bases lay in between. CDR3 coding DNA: TGTGCCAGCAACGGGGGACAGACGAACTTCTACGAGCAGTACTTC. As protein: CASNGGQTNFYEQYF.

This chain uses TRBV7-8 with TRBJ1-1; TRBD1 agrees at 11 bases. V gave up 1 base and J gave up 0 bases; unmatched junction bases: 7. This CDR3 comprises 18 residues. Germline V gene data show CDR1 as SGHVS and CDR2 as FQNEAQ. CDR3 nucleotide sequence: TGTGCCAGCAGCTTAGTGGAGTGGACAGGGGGCATGAACACTGAAGCTTTCTTT. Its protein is CASSLVEWTGGMNTEAFF.

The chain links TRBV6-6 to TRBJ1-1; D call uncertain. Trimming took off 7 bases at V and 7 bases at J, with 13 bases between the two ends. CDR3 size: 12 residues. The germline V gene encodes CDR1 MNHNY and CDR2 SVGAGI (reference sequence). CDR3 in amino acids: CASIPIGSEAFF. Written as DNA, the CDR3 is TGTGCCAGCATCCCAATAGGGAGTGAAGCTTTCTTT.

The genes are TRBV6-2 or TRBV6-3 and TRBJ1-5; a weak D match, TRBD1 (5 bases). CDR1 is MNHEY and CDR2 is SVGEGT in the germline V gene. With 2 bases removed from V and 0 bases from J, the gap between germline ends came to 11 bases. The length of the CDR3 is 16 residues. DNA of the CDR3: TGTGCCAGCAGTTACGCCAGGGATTATAGCAATCAGCCCCAGCATTTT. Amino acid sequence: CASSYARDYSNQPQHF.

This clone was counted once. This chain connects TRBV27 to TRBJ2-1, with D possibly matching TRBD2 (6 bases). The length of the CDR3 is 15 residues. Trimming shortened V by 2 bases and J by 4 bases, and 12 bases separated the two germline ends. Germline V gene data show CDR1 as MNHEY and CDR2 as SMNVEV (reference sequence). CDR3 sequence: CASSLARGFYNEQFF. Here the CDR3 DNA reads TGTGCCAGCAGTTTAGCCCGGGGGTTTTACAATGAGCAGTTCTTC.

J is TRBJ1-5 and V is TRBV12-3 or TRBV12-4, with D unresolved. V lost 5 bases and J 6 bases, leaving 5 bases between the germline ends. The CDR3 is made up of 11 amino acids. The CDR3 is CASSLTQPQHF. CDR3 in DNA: TGTGCCAGCAGTCTAACTCAGCCCCAGCATTTT.

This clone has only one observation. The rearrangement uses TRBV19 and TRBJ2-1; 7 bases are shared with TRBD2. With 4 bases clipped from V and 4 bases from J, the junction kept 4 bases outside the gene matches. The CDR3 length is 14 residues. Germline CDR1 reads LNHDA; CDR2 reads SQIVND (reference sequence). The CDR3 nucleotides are TGTGCCAGTAGTACCAGCGGGGTATACAATGAGCAGTTCTTC. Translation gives CASSTSGVYNEQFF.

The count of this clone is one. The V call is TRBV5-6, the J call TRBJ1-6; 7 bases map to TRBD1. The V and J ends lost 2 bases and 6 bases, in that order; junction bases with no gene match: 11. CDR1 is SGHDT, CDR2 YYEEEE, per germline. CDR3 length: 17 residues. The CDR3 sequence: CASSFPPENRGNSPLHF. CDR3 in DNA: TGTGCCAGCAGCTTCCCGCCCGAAAACAGGGGTAATTCACCCCTCCACTTT.

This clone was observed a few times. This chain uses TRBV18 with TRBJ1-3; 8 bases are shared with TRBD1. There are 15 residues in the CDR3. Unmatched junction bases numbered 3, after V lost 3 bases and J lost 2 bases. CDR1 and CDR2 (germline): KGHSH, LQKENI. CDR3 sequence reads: CASSPQGATGNTIYF. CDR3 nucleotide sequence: TGTGCCAGCTCACCGCAGGGGGCCACTGGAAACACCATATATTTT.

CDR3 residues: CASSGQGAVSYEQYF. CDR3 bases: TGTGCCAGCAGCGGACAGGGGGCGGTTTCCTACGAGCAGTACTTC. The genes are TRBV11-2 and TRBJ2-7; 11 bases align to TRBD1. The germline CDR1 and CDR2 sequences are SGHAT and FQNNGV. V shed 5 bases, J shed 1 base, and the junction held 4 bases outside the gene matches. The CDR3 sequence is 15 residues long.

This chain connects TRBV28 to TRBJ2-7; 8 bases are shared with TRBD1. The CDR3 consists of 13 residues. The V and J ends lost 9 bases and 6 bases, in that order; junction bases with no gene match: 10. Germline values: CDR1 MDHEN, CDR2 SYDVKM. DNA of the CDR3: TGTGCCAGTCGGTGGACAGGGTTGGGCGAGCAGTACTTC. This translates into CASRWTGLGEQYF.

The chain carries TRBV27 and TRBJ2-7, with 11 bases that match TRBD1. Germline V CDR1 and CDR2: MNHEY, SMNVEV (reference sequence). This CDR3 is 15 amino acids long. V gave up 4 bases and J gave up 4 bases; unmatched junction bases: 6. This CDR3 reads CASSSPGQGAYEQYF. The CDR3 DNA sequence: TGTGCCAGCAGTTCCCCCGGACAGGGGGCTTACGAGCAGTACTTC.

This chain's CDR3 is CASSSSGSSPNEQFF. CDR3 nucleotides: TGCGCCAGCAGTTCTAGCGGGAGTAGTCCTAATGAGCAGTTCTTC. The chain has TRBV5-1 and TRBJ2-1; 10 bases are shared with TRBD2. The CDR3 runs 15 residues. Germline CDR1 reads SGHRS; CDR2 reads YFSETQ. Trimming removed 5 bases from V and 7 bases from J; junction bases left unmatched: 9.

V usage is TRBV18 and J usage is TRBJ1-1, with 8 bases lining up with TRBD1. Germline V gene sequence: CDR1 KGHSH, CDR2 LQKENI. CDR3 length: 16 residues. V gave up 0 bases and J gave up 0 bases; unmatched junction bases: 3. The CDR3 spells CASSPPGTGVNTEAFF. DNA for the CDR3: TGTGCCAGCTCACCACCGGGGACAGGAGTGAACACTGAAGCTTTCTTT.

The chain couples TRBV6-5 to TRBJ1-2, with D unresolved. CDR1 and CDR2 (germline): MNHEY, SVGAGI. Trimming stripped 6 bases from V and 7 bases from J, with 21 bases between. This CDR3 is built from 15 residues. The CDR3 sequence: CASSHTVAGLSGYTF. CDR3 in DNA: TGTGCCAGCAGCCATACAGTGGCGGGTTTAAGTGGCTACACCTTC.

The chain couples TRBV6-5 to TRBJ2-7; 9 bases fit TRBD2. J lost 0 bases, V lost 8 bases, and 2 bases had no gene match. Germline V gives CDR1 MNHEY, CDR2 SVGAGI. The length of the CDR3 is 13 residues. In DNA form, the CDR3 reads TGTGCCAGCGGCGGGAGGGCCTCCTACGAGCAGTACTTC. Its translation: CASGGRASYEQYF.

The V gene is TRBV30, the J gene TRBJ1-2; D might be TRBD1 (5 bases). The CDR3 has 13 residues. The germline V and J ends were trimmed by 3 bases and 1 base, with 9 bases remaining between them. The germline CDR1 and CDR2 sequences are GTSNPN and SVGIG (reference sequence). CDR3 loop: CAWRTANNYGYTF. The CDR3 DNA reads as TGTGCCTGGAGGACAGCCAATAACTATGGCTACACCTTC. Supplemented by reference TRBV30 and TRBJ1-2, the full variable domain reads SQTIHQWPATLVQPVGSPLSLECTVEGTSNPNLYWYRQAAGRGLQLLFYSVGIGQISSEVPQNLSASRPQDRQFILSSKKLLLSDSGFYLCAWRTANNYGYTFGSGTRLTVV.

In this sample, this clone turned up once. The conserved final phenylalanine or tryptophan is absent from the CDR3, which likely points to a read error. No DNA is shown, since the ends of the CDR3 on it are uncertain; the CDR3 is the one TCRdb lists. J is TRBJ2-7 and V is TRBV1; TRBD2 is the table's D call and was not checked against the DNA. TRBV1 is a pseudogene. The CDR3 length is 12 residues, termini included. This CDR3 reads CTSSQDVSPPSP.

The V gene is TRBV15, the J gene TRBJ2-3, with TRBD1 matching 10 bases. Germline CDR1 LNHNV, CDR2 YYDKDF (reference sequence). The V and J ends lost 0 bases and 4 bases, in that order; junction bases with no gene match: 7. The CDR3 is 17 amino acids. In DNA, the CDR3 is TGTGCCACCAGCAGAGATTTTGGGACAGGGGTTCCAGATACGCAGTATTTT. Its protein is CATSRDFGTGVPDTQYF. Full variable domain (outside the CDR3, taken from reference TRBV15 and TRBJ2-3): DAMVIQNPRYQVTQFGKPVTLSCSQTLNHNVMYWYQQKSSQAPKLLFHYYDKDFNNEADTPDNFQSRRPNTSFCFLDIRSPGLGDTAMYLCATSRDFGTGVPDTQYFGPGTRLTVL.

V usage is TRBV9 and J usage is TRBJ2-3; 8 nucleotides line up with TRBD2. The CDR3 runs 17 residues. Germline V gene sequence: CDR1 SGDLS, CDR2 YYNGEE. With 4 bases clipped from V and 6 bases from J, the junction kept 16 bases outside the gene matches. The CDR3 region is CASSTSFLAGFVDTQYF. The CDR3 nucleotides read TGTGCCAGCAGCACCTCGTTCCTAGCGGGTTTTGTCGATACGCAGTATTTT.

The CDR3 DNA reads as TGCGCCAGCAGCCTATCCGGGGGCACCGGGGAGCTGTTTTTT. It is translated as CASSLSGGTGELFF. This sequence joins TRBV4-1 and TRBJ2-2, with D perhaps matching TRBD2 (6 bases). This CDR3 comprises 14 residues. The germline CDR1 and CDR2 sequences are MGHRA and YSYEKL. The V and J ends lost 4 bases and 4 bases respectively, with 10 bases between them.

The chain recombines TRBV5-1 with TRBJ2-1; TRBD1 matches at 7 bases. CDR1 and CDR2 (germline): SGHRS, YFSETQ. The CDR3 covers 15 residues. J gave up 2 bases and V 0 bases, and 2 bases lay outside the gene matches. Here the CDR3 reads CASSLGDRAYNEQFF. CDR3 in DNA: TGCGCCAGCAGCTTGGGGGACAGAGCCTACAATGAGCAGTTCTTC.

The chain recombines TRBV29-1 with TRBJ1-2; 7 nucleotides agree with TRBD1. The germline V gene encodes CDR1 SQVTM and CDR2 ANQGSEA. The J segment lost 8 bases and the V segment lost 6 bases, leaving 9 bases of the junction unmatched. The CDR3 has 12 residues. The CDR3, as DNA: TGCAGCGTGTACAGGGGAGGCGACGGCTACACCTTC. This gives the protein CSVYRGGDGYTF. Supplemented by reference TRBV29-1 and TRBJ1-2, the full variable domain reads SAVISQKPSRDICQRGTSLTIQCQVDSQVTMMFWYRQQPGQSLTLIATANQGSEATYESGFVIDKFPISRPNLTFSTLTVSNMSPEDSSIYLCSVYRGGDGYTFGSGTRLTVV.

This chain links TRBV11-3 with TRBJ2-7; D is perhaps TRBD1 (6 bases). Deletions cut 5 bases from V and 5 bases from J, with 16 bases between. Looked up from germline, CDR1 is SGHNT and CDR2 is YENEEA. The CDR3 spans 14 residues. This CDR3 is CASSKGQTRDEQYF. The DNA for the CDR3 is TGTGCCAGCAGCAAAGGACAGACACGGGACGAGCAGTACTTC.

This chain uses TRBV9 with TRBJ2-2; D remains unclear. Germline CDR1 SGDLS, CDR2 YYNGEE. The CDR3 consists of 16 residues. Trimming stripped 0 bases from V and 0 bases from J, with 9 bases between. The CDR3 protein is CASSVGPVTNTGELFF. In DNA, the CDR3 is TGTGCCAGCAGCGTAGGTCCAGTTACGAACACCGGGGAGCTGTTTTTT. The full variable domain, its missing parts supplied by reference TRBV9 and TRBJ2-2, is DSGVTQTPKHLITATGQRVTLRCSPRSGDLSVYWYQQSLDQGLQFLIQYYNGEERAKGNILERFSAQQFPDLHSELNLSSLELGDSALYFCASSVGPVTNTGELFFGEGSRLTVL.

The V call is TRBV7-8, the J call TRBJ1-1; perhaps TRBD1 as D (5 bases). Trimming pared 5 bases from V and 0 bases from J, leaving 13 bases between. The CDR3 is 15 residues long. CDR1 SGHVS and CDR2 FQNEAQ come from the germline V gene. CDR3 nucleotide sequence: TGTGCCAGCAGCCCCTTCGGGGGGGTGAACACTGAAGCTTTCTTT. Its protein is CASSPFGGVNTEAFF.

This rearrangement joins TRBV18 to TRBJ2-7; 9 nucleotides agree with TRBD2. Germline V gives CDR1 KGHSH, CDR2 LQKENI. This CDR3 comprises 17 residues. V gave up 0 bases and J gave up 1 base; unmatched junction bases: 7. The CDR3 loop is CASSPPIEREDSYEQYF. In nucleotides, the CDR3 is TGTGCCAGCTCACCACCGATAGAGCGGGAGGATTCCTACGAGCAGTACTTC.